The 19 T cell receptor beta chains reported below all come from one sample, sequenced in a study of T cells after yellow fever vaccination. TCRdb called the 5' RACE reads again in MiXCR, with one record for every CDR3 protein. This table holds some 63,000 distinct CDR3 sequences, 6.5% to 9% found once. Sequences were derived from CD8+ T cells sorted from PBMCs, sampled 15 days after the yellow fever booster vaccination. These receptor sequences come from a man aged 30 to 45 who received the YFV17D yellow fever vaccine.

Note on this clonotype: This sequence may be a read error, since a much larger clone differs from it by one base. The rearrangement joins TRBV29-1 to TRBJ2-1; maybe TRBD2 (6 bases). CDR1 is SQVTM, CDR2 ANQGSEA, per germline. Trimming shortened V by 4 bases and J by 5 bases, and 18 bases separated the two germline ends. The CDR3 consists of 15 residues. CDR3 sequence: CSVVRLGDSNNEQFF. As DNA, the CDR3 is TGCAGCGTTGTTCGTTTGGGGGACTCTAACAATGAGCAGTTCTTC.

This clonotype was counted between two and nine times. The genes are TRBV6-1 and TRBJ2-2; tentatively, D is TRBD1 (5 bases). The germline V and J ends were trimmed by 0 bases and 5 bases, with 10 bases remaining between them. CDR1 MNHNS and CDR2 SASEGT come from the germline V gene. The CDR3 runs 15 residues. DNA for the CDR3: TGTGCCAGCAGTGAAGCAGGGGTGGCGACCGGGGAGCTGTTTTTT. Its translation is CASSEAGVATGELFF.

This clonotype was detected many times. The chain has TRBV20-1 and TRBJ2-7; TRBD2 matches 11 bases. Trimming took 7 bases from V and 6 from J; bases not matched to a gene: 11. Germline values: CDR1 DFQATT, CDR2 SNEGSKA (reference sequence). The CDR3 sequence is 14 residues long. CDR3 sequence (DNA): TGCAGTGTCCCAGGGACTAGCGGATTCGTCGAGCAGTACTTC. It encodes CSVPGTSGFVEQYF.

This clonotype has a count of ten or more. The chain carries TRBV24-1 and TRBJ1-3; TRBD1 matches 8 bases. CDR1 and CDR2 (germline): KGHDR, SFDVKD. J was trimmed by 2 bases and V by 5 bases; bases with no gene match: 7. The CDR3 sequence is 16 residues long. CDR3 in amino acids: CATSGLDRGAGNTIYF. Here the CDR3 DNA reads TGTGCCACCAGTGGCCTAGACAGGGGCGCTGGAAACACCATATATTTT.

This clonotype was counted many times. This chain joins TRBV12-3 or TRBV12-4 and TRBJ2-1; TRBD2 agrees at 11 bases. This CDR3 has 18 amino acids. V was clipped by 0 bases and J by 1 base; unmatched bases: 5. The CDR3, as DNA: TGTGCCAGCAGTTTAGCCGGGCTAGCGGGGGGTTCCTACAATGAGCAGTTCTTC. Its translation: CASSLAGLAGGSYNEQFF.

The sample holds many counts of this clonotype. This chain links TRBV10-1 with TRBJ2-5, with D possibly being TRBD1 (5 bases). The germline V gene has CDR1 WNHNN and CDR2 SYGVQD (reference sequence). The ends were cut back, 5 bases at V and 3 bases at J, with 10 bases in the middle. The CDR3 consists of 13 residues. The CDR3 loop reads CASSPGSKETQYF. The CDR3 DNA follows: TGCGCCAGCAGTCCAGGGTCCAAAGAGACCCAGTACTTC.

This clonotype appeared many times. DNA of the CDR3: TGTGCCAGTCGAAAAGGGTGGGAAGGGGGCTTGGCTGAAGCTTTCTTT. It yields the protein CASRKGWEGGLAEAFF. V usage is TRBV19 and J usage is TRBJ1-1; 7 positions match TRBD1. Germline CDR1 reads LNHDA; CDR2 reads SQIVND (reference sequence). The CDR3 length is 16 residues. The trim removed 8 bases at V and 6 bases at J, leaving 18 bases unmatched.

V usage is TRBV28 and J usage is TRBJ2-1; 8 bases match TRBD2. Germline V lookup: CDR1 MDHEN, CDR2 SYDVKM. V shed 5 bases, J shed 5 bases, and the junction held 5 bases outside the gene matches. The length of the CDR3 is 14 residues. The CDR3 coding sequence is TGTGCCAGCAGTGAAGCGGGAGCCGACAATGAGCAGTTCTTC. Amino acids: CASSEAGADNEQFF.

This clonotype came up many times. The gene calls are TRBV15 and TRBJ2-7; D unclear. The CDR3 is 16 residues long. Between the trimmed V and J ends, which lost 5 bases and 4 bases, there was a span of 21 bases. Germline CDR1 LNHNV, CDR2 YYDKDF (reference sequence). The DNA of the CDR3 is TGTGCCACCAGCTCGACCGGGCCCCAATTCCGATACGAGCAGTACTTC. Amino acid sequence: CATSSTGPQFRYEQYF.

This clonotype was observed a handful of times. This rearrangement joins TRBV24-1 to TRBJ1-1; D not resolved. CDR3 length equals 11 residues. CDR1 is KGHDR and CDR2 is SFDVKD in the germline V gene. With 2 bases removed from V and 8 bases from J, the gap between germline ends came to 5 bases. CDR3 coding DNA: TGTGCCACCAGTGATTCCCTAGAAGCTTTCTTT. Amino acids: CATSDSLEAFF.

This clonotype was recorded at least ten times. The rearrangement uses TRBV27 and TRBJ2-7, with 7 bases that match TRBD2. The germline V gene has CDR1 MNHEY and CDR2 SMNVEV (reference sequence). V was clipped by 7 bases and J by 3 bases; unmatched bases: 6. CDR3 length equals 13 residues. CDR3 sequence: CASTPSGHYEQYF. CDR3 coding DNA: TGTGCCAGCACCCCTAGCGGTCACTACGAGCAGTACTTC.

The chain joins TRBV24-1 to TRBJ2-7; 9 nucleotides agree with TRBD1. The CDR3 runs to 15 residues. V shed 3 bases and J 3 bases; nucleotides not matched to a gene: 5. The V gene's germline CDR1 is KGHDR and CDR2 SFDVKD. DNA of the CDR3: TGTGCCACCAGTGATCCTGGGACAGGGAGCTACGAGCAGTACTTC. This translates into CATSDPGTGSYEQYF.

This sequence joins TRBV5-4 and TRBJ2-1, with TRBD2 matching 7 bases. V was pared by 0 bases and J by 4 bases, with 4 bases of the junction left unmatched. The CDR3 has 15 amino acids. Germline CDR1 SGHNT, CDR2 YYREEE (reference sequence). This chain's CDR3 is CASSLDLAAYNEQFF. The DNA for the CDR3 is TGTGCCAGCAGCTTGGATCTAGCGGCTTACAATGAGCAGTTCTTC.

In this sample, this clonotype turned up many times. The chain uses TRBV18 and TRBJ2-5, with D possibly being TRBD1 or TRBD2 (11 bases each). The CDR3 spans 18 residues. The V and J ends lost 5 bases and 4 bases respectively, with 26 bases between them. The V gene's germline CDR1 is KGHSH and CDR2 LQKENI. In nucleotides, the CDR3 is TGTGCCAGCTCAGCGGGACAGGGGGTTACTAGCGGGAGAGAGACCCAGTACTTC. Its translation is CASSAGQGVTSGRETQYF.

This clonotype occurred a few times. The J gene is TRBJ2-2, the V gene TRBV7-6; no definite D call. Trimming shortened V by 5 bases and J by 8 bases, and 9 bases separated the two germline ends. Germline V gene sequence: CDR1 SGHVS, CDR2 FNYEAQ. The CDR3 has 12 amino acids. The chain's CDR3 is CASSPDMGELFF. CDR3 nucleotides: TGTGCCAGCAGCCCAGACATGGGGGAGCTGTTTTTT.

This chain uses TRBV20-1 with TRBJ1-2; TRBD1 matches at 10 bases. The CDR3 runs 16 residues. Trimming took 0 bases from V and 4 from J; bases not matched to a gene: 8. Looked up from germline, CDR1 is DFQATT and CDR2 is SNEGSKA (reference sequence). In DNA, the CDR3 is TGCAGTGCTAGAGATTGGGGGACAGGGGTTGCCTATGGCTACACCTTC. Translated: CSARDWGTGVAYGYTF.

The rearrangement uses TRBV3-1 and TRBJ1-1, with 11 bases identical to TRBD1. CDR1 is LGHDT, CDR2 YNNKEL, per germline (reference sequence). This CDR3 has 15 residues. J gave up 4 bases and V 11 bases, and 12 bases lay outside the gene matches. The CDR3: CASCLGTGGGTEAFF. The CDR3 coding sequence is TGTGCCTCCTGCCTAGGGACAGGGGGAGGCACTGAAGCTTTCTTT.

This clonotype was seen ten or more times. This chain connects TRBV29-1 to TRBJ2-2, with 7 bases that match TRBD2. The germline CDR1 and CDR2 sequences are SQVTM and ANQGSEA. CDR3 length: 14 residues. V dropped 2 bases and J dropped 2; count of bases not matched to a gene: 2. CDR3 sequence (DNA): TGCAGCGTTGAAACTAGCGATAACACCGGGGAGCTGTTTTTT. Translating it yields CSVETSDNTGELFF.

This clonotype was observed a few times. The chain carries TRBV5-4 and TRBJ1-4; possible D gene TRBD1, 6 bases. CDR3 size: 15 residues. The V gene's germline CDR1 is SGHNT and CDR2 YYREEE (reference sequence). With 3 bases removed from V and 8 bases from J, the gap between germline ends came to 17 bases. As DNA, the CDR3 is TGTGCCAGCAGCTCGTCCCTGGGGGGCGAAGAAAAACTGTTTTTT. This gives the protein CASSSSLGGEEKLFF.